This T cell receptor (beta chain) was captured in a study of cytomegalovirus exposure and HLA in healthy donors. Study conclusions and caveats: According to a later analysis, donors in an Asian-associated ancestry cluster reportedly had fewer N-insertions than the approximately 720-donor mean. Later on, a genetic analysis was performed. It linked a missense variant in DCLRE1C with V- and J-gene trimming of TCR beta.

The primer mix had 60 Vbeta and 13 Jbeta primers. Method: immunoSEQ multiplex PCR; TCRdb's copy keeps in-frame clones and lacks some. Altogether about 180,000 clones are present, 65% to 75% being singletons, with the ten largest covering roughly 2.5%. On this clone itself: As yet, its antigen is unknown.

The length of the CDR3 is 14 residues. Germline CDR1 reads SGHVS; CDR2 reads FNYEAQ. V was pared by 2 bases and J by 7 bases, with 6 bases of the junction left unmatched. V usage is TRBV7-6 and J usage is TRBJ1-1; 8 positions match TRBD1. This sequence was found in a human donor in good health. Source material: PBMCs. CDR3 bases: TGTGCCAGCAGCTTAACGCAGGGGGCAGTTGAAGCTTTCTTT. Its translation: CASSLTQGAVEAFF.